The rows below give T cell receptor beta chains drawn from one sample of a study of blood T cell repertoires in COVID-19. Repertoires were generated with immunoSEQ multiplex PCR, while TCRdb's copy carries only in-frame clones and drops some. The table lists some 110,000 clones, around four fifths of them singletons. The sample comprised peripheral blood. The receptors stem from a man older than 75 with COVID-19, enrolled during active disease. CDR3s include the opening cysteine and the closing phenylalanine or tryptophan. A D gene is named only where the DNA matches it firmly. Clone size is not always given. Where it is, it says once, few, many or a class for expanded clones.

d_call j_call clone_size v_call cdr3_nt cdr3_aa
. TRBJ1-3 . TRBV9 TGTGCCAGCAGCGCCTCGGTCACTGGAAACACCATATATTTT CASSASVTGNTIYF
TRBD1 TRBJ1-2 . TRBV19 TGTGCCAGTAGTCCTCGGACAGGCCCACCCTTC CASSPRTGPPF
. TRBJ1-2 . TRBV4-3 TGCGCCAGCAGCCCGATTGGACAAGACTATGGCTACACCTTC CASSPIGQDYGYTF
TRBD1 TRBJ2-7 . TRBV18 TGTGCCAGCTCCCCTCCGAAGCCAGGGGGCATGTACGAGCAGTACTTC CASSPPKPGGMYEQYF
. TRBJ2-2 . TRBV18 TGTGCCAGCTCACCCGGACTGAACACCGGGGAGCTGTTTTTT CASSPGLNTGELFF
TRBD2 TRBJ2-1 . TRBV5-4 TGTGCCAGCAGCTTGGGAGGGACTAGCGGGATTTACAATGAGCAGTTCTTC CASSLGGTSGIYNEQFF
. TRBJ1-1 once TRBV28 TGTGCCAGCAGGGAAGGGGTTACGAACACTGAAGCTTTCTTT CASREGVTNTEAFF
. TRBJ2-3 . TRBV27 TGTGCCAGCAGCCGACAGGACTTAGATACGCAGTATTTT CASSRQDLDTQYF
. TRBJ1-1 . TRBV20-1 TGCAGTGGAGGTAAAGGGGCTGAAGCTTTCTTT CSGGKGAEAFF
. TRBJ1-2 . TRBV27 TGTGCCAGCAGTCAGACGGGGAACTATGGCTACACCTTC CASSQTGNYGYTF
TRBD2 TRBJ2-1 . TRBV11-2 TGTGCCAGCAGCCCCACTAGCGGGAGACTATATGAGCAGTTCTTC CASSPTSGRLYEQFF
. TRBJ2-5 . TRBV12-3/TRBV12-4 TGTGCCAGCAGTTTAGCCCCAGTGGAGACCCAGTACTTC CASSLAPVETQYF
TRBD1 TRBJ1-1 . TRBV6-6 TGTGCCAGCAGTTACAACAGGGGACTGAACACTGAAGCTTTCTTT CASSYNRGLNTEAFF
. TRBJ2-2 . TRBV28 TGTGCCAGCAGTCCTTCGGGACTTCTAGTCGGGGAGCTGTTTTTT CASSPSGLLVGELFF
. TRBJ1-1 . TRBV28 TGTGCCAGCAGTTTTGGCCAAGAGAACACTGAAGCTTTCTTT CASSFGQENTEAFF
TRBD2 TRBJ2-5 few TRBV4-1 TGCGCCAGCAGCCAAAACTCACCTCTGGGGGGGCAAGAGACCCAGTACTTC CASSQNSPLGGQETQYF
. TRBJ2-7 few TRBV19 TGTGCCAGTAGTCCCACTGGGGGGTACGAGCAGTACTTC CASSPTGGYEQYF
TRBD2 TRBJ2-1 . TRBV7-2 TGTGCCAGCAGCGCCCGACTAGCGGGAGGGTACAATGAGCAGTTCTTC CASSARLAGGYNEQFF
. TRBJ1-5 . TRBV7-8 TGTGCCAGCAGCTTGGGGGGAGGGTCTCGGGCAAATCAGCCCCAGCATTTT CASSLGGGSRANQPQHF
. TRBJ1-5 . TRBV6-5 TGTGCCAGCAGTCCTCTCGGGTTTAGCAATCAGCCCCAGCATTTT CASSPLGFSNQPQHF
TRBD2 TRBJ2-5 few TRBV7-2 TGTGCCAGCATAACGGGATCTAGCGGGCCCAGGGGGACCCAGTACTTC CASITGSSGPRGTQYF
TRBD1 TRBJ1-1 . TRBV5-5 TGTGCCAGCAGCTCGAGGACAGGGGGGAACACTGAAGCTTTCTTT CASSSRTGGNTEAFF
TRBD1 TRBJ1-2 many TRBV4-1 TGCGCCAGCAGCCCTCGGACAGGGGGAAACTATGGCTACACCTTC CASSPRTGGNYGYTF
TRBD2 TRBJ2-5 . TRBV5-1 TGCGCCAGCAGCCTATGGGGGGGAGAGACCCAGTACTTC CASSLWGGETQYF
TRBD2 TRBJ2-7 . TRBV28 TGTGCCAGCAGTTTGGGGGGGGGAAGTTACGAGCAGTACTTC CASSLGGGSYEQYF
TRBD2 TRBJ2-2 . TRBV29-1 TGCAGCGTAGGACTAGCCCAGGCGAACACCGGGGAGCTGTTTTTT CSVGLAQANTGELFF
TRBD2 TRBJ2-7 many TRBV6-2/TRBV6-3 TGTGCCAGCAGTCCAACTAGCGGGATCGACGAGCAGTACTTC CASSPTSGIDEQYF
TRBD2 TRBJ2-7 . TRBV4-1 TGCGCCAGCAGCCAGCTAGCGGGAGATTACGAGCAGTACTTC CASSQLAGDYEQYF
. TRBJ1-6 . TRBV6-5 TGTGCCAGCAGTTCCCAACCAGGGGCTAGTAGTTCACCCCTCCACTTT CASSSQPGASSSPLHF
. TRBJ1-2 . TRBV24-1 TGTGCCACCAGTGGTGACAGCAACTATGGCTACACCTTC CATSGDSNYGYTF
. TRBJ1-5 few TRBV7-2 TGTGCCAGCAGCTTACTCGGCCAGGGTGGTCATCAGCCCCAGCATTTT CASSLLGQGGHQPQHF
. TRBJ1-5 . TRBV2 TGTGCCAGCAGTGAAATAGCGCAACCCCAGCATTTT CASSEIAQPQHF
TRBD1 TRBJ1-5 once TRBV4-1 TGCGCCAGCAGCCCCGGGACAGGGTATCAGCCCCAGCATTTT CASSPGTGYQPQHF
. TRBJ2-3 . TRBV11-2 TGTGCCAGCAGCTTATCAACGACCCAGGGGACGCAGTATTTT CASSLSTTQGTQYF
TRBD2 TRBJ2-1 . TRBV28 TGTGCCAGCAGTTACGGACTAGCGGGAGGTAATGAGCAGTTCTTC CASSYGLAGGNEQFF
. TRBJ1-5 . TRBV12-3/TRBV12-4 TGTGCCAGCAGTCGAGGTTATCAGCCCCAGCATTTT CASSRGYQPQHF
. TRBJ1-5 . TRBV9 TGTGCCAGCAGCGTAGGGAGCGGGGCCCAGCATTTT CASSVGSGAQHF
. TRBJ1-2 few TRBV4-3 TGCGCCAGCAGCCAAGATTCTGCCGGGACACCGAGAGGCGGCTACACCTTC CASSQDSAGTPRGGYTF
. TRBJ1-1 . TRBV15 TGTGCCACCAACTCAGGACAGACGAACACTGAAGCTTTCTTT CATNSGQTNTEAFF
TRBD1 TRBJ1-1 once TRBV6-1 TGTGCCAGCAGTGAATTCGGGACAGGGGGCTTCGTCACTGAAGCTTTCTTT CASSEFGTGGFVTEAFF
. TRBJ2-6 few TRBV15 TGTGCCACCAGCAGACCTGACACCTCTGGGGCCAACGTCCTGACTTTC CATSRPDTSGANVLTF
TRBD1 TRBJ2-5 . TRBV4-1 TGCGCCAGCAGCATCGACAGGGGCGGGATGGAGACCCAGTACTTC CASSIDRGGMETQYF
TRBD2 TRBJ2-5 many TRBV4-2 TGTGCCAGCAGCCAGGAAAGCGGGAGGAGAGAGACCCAGTACTTC CASSQESGRRETQYF
TRBD2 TRBJ2-1 . TRBV15 TGTGCCACCAGCAGAGGTAGCGGGGCTTCCTACAATGAGCAGTTCTTC CATSRGSGASYNEQFF
TRBD1 TRBJ1-6 . TRBV6-1 TGTGCCAGCAGTGAAAGGACAGGAAATAATTCACCCCTCCACTTT CASSERTGNNSPLHF
. TRBJ1-2 . TRBV3-1/TRBV3-2 TGTGCCAGCAGCCCCAGGCAGTCCTATGGCTACACCTTC CASSPRQSYGYTF
. TRBJ1-5 . TRBV21-1 TGTGCCAGCAGCAAAGGGGTCAGGGGGCCTCATAATCAGCCCCAGCATTTT CASSKGVRGPHNQPQHF
TRBD1 TRBJ1-1 once TRBV5-6 TGTGCCAGCAGCCTCGGACAGGGAGCTTTCTTT CASSLGQGAFF
. TRBJ2-5 . TRBV5-1 TGCGCCAGCAGAGAGGGAGGCTTCTTGGGAGAGACCCAGTACTTC CASREGGFLGETQYF
TRBD1 TRBJ2-7 . TRBV7-2 TGTGCCAGCGGAGCAGGGGGACAGGAGCAGTACTTC CASGAGGQEQYF
. TRBJ2-7 . TRBV7-2 TGTGCCAGCAGCCTTCTTTTGGGGCAGAACGAGCAGTACTTC CASSLLLGQNEQYF
. TRBJ1-1 . TRBV18 TGTGCCAGCTCTCGACAGCCGGTGAACACTGAAGCTTTCTTT CASSRQPVNTEAFF